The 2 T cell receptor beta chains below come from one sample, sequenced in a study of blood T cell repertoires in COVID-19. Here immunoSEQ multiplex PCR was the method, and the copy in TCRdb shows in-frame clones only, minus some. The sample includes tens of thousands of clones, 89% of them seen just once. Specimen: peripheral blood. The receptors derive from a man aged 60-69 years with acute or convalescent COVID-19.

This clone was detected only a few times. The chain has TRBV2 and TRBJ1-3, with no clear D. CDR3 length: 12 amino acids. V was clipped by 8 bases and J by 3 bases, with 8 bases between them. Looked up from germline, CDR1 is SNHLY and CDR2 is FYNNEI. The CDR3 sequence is CASETHGNTIYF. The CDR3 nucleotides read TGTGCCAGCGAGACACATGGAAACACCATATATTTT.

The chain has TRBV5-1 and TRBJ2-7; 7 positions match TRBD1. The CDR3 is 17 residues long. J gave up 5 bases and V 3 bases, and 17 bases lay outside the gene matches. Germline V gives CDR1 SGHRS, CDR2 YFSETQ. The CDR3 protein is CASSSDFLTGNLHEQYF. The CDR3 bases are TGCGCCAGCAGCTCGGATTTTTTGACAGGGAACCTTCACGAGCAGTACTTC. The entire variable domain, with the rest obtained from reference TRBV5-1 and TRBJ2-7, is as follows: KAGVTQTPRYLIKTRGQQVTLSCSPISGHRSVSWYQQTPGQGLQFLFEYFSETQRNKGNFPGRFSGRQFSNSRSEMNVSTLELGDSALYLCASSSDFLTGNLHEQYFGPGTRLTVT.